This T cell receptor beta chain is from a study of T cell responses to AZD1222 COVID-19 vaccine. Study information: Pooled in the analysis were second doses at about 4 or about 12 weeks.

Only in-frame clones appear in the TCRdb table, and some are missing; sequencing was by immunoSEQ multiplex PCR. The table has around 100,000 clones, over 70% seen once; the top ten hold more than 20%. Study-level points and caveats: Most donors were white British and more were female, and clonal diversity was possibly underestimated. A reported finding is that nearly half of spike-specific TCRs target unmutated variant regions. Repertoire samples came only from after the peak T cell response.

Of note for this clone: No antigen is known for it.

The CDR3 consists of 15 residues. Germline V gives CDR1 LNHDA, CDR2 SQIVND (reference sequence). Trimming took 7 bases from V and 3 from J, leaving 18 bases between them. This clonotype was obtained from an adult in good health. The sequencing used peripheral blood, collected on day 0 of AZD1222 vaccination. The rearrangement uses TRBV19 and TRBJ1-2; D is perhaps TRBD1 (6 bases). The CDR3 loop reads CASTWGAGLDYGYTF. The CDR3 nucleotides read TGTGCCAGTACCTGGGGGGCAGGGTTGGACTATGGCTACACCTTC.